These 22 T cell receptor beta chains were sequenced from one sample in a study of blood T cell repertoires in COVID-19. Assay used: immunoSEQ multiplex PCR; TCRdb lists only in-frame clones, some missing. The repertoire holds about 140,000 clones, with roughly 86% as singletons. The specimen was peripheral blood. These receptors all stem from an older woman with acute or convalescent COVID-19.

This clone was counted ten times or more. The chain links TRBV5-4 to TRBJ1-3; TRBD1 matches at 10 bases. V dropped 4 bases and J dropped 8; count of bases not matched to a gene: 9. Germline-derived CDR1 and CDR2 are SGHNT and YYREEE (reference sequence). The CDR3 length is 15 residues. CDR3 protein: CASSLDRGRTDTIYF. The CDR3 bases are TGTGCCAGCAGCCTCGACAGGGGGCGAACGGACACCATATATTTT.

V gene TRBV15 combines with J gene TRBJ2-7, with 9 bases identical to TRBD1. Germline V lookup: CDR1 LNHNV, CDR2 YYDKDF (reference sequence). The CDR3 is made up of 15 amino acids. Trimming took 1 base from V and 6 from J; bases not matched to a gene: 7. The CDR3 spells CATSRVRDRVGEQYF. DNA of the CDR3: TGTGCCACCAGCAGAGTCCGGGACAGGGTTGGCGAGCAGTACTTC.

The chain joins TRBV5-1 to TRBJ1-1; no definite D call. The V gene lost 6 bases and the J gene lost 4 bases, with 16 bases spanning the gap. Germline lookup yields CDR1 SGHRS and CDR2 YFSETQ. The CDR3 extends over 14 amino acids. As DNA, the CDR3 is TGCGCCAGCAACAAAGGGAGAGGGAGCACTGAAGCTTTCTTT. Amino acids: CASNKGRGSTEAFF.

The chain uses TRBV7-8 and TRBJ2-1; 7 nucleotides align to TRBD1. V lost 5 bases to trimming and J lost 2 bases; unmatched junction nucleotides: 6. Germline V gene sequence: CDR1 SGHVS, CDR2 FQNEAQ. The CDR3 extends over 15 amino acids. The DNA for the CDR3 is TGTGCCAGCAGCACCGACAGGGCGACCTACAATGAGCAGTTCTTC. This gives the protein CASSTDRATYNEQFF.

The V gene is TRBV28, the J gene TRBJ1-2; tentative D call: TRBD1 (5 bases). Per the germline V gene, CDR1 is MDHEN and CDR2 is SYDVKM. V gave up 10 bases and J gave up 10 bases, with 19 bases separating them. CDR3 length: 12 amino acids. CDR3 sequence (DNA): TGTGCCACCGACGGGGGGGGATGGGACTACACCTTC. Translating gives CATDGGGWDYTF.

The rearrangement links TRBV6-5 to TRBJ1-2, with 7 bases aligning to TRBD1. Losses at the gene ends were 2 bases for V and 4 bases for J; bases not matched to a gene: 7. Per germline, CDR1 MNHEY and CDR2 SVGAGI. The CDR3 is made up of 15 amino acids. CDR3 bases: TGTGCCAGCAGTTACGGGCCAGGGGGGATCTATGGCTACACCTTC. It is translated as CASSYGPGGIYGYTF.

The V gene is TRBV28, the J gene TRBJ1-4; D not resolved. The V end was cut by 6 bases, the J end by 6 bases, with 20 bases between. This CDR3 has 16 amino acids. Germline V gene lookup returns CDR1 MDHEN and CDR2 SYDVKM. CDR3 protein: CASSFVGGRVDEKLFF. The CDR3 DNA is TGTGCCAGCAGCTTCGTGGGAGGGCGGGTAGATGAAAAACTGTTTTTT.

This sequence joins TRBV4-3 and TRBJ1-3; the match to TRBD1 covers 7 bases. The germline V gene encodes CDR1 LGHNA and CDR2 YSLEER. There are 15 residues in the CDR3. The ends lost 2 bases at V and 2 bases at J; junction bases unmatched: 3. CDR3 coding DNA: TGCGCCAGCAGCCAACAGAGGGGGCCTGGAAACACCATATATTTT. Translating gives CASSQQRGPGNTIYF.

This clone was seen only once. V and J are TRBV28 and TRBJ1-5, with D possibly matching TRBD1 (5 bases). The CDR3 has 15 residues. V lost 7 bases and J 4 bases, leaving 17 bases between the germline ends. The V gene's germline CDR1 is MDHEN and CDR2 SYDVKM. CDR3 nucleotides: TGTGCCAGCACCCCTCAGGGTTTGGGTAATCAGCCCCAGCATTTT. As protein: CASTPQGLGNQPQHF.

The gene calls are TRBV30 and TRBJ1-5; D possibly corresponds to TRBD1 (6 bases). Trimming shortened V by 1 base and J by 2 bases, and 6 bases separated the two germline ends. The CDR3 is 13 amino acids. Germline assignment: CDR1 GTSNPN and CDR2 SVGIG (reference sequence). CDR3 DNA: TGTGCCTGGAGTGGACAGGGCAATCAGCCCCAGCATTTT. Encoded protein: CAWSGQGNQPQHF.

The CDR3 sequence: CASSVVEAGELFF. The CDR3 DNA reads TGTGCCAGCAGCGTAGTAGAGGCCGGGGAGCTGTTTTTT. The genes are TRBV9 and TRBJ2-2, with D hard to call. The CDR3 runs to 13 residues. With 0 bases removed from V and 6 bases from J, the gap between germline ends came to 6 bases. Germline V gene data show CDR1 as SGDLS and CDR2 as YYNGEE.

The chain couples TRBV29-1 to TRBJ2-1; D gene uncertain. This CDR3 is built from 13 residues. From germline, CDR1 is SQVTM and CDR2 ANQGSEA. The ends were cut back, 0 bases at V and 0 bases at J, with 3 bases in the middle. The DNA of the CDR3 is TGCAGCGTTGAAGAGAGCTCCTACAATGAGCAGTTCTTC. Encoded protein: CSVEESSYNEQFF.

This chain links TRBV5-1 with TRBJ1-4; 10 bases are a match to TRBD1. V trimming: 6 bases; J trimming: 4 bases; junction bases outside the gene matches: 3. This CDR3 has 14 residues. Germline V gives CDR1 SGHRS, CDR2 YFSETQ. CDR3 in DNA: TGCGCCAGCACCAGGGACAGGGGTAATGAAAAACTGTTTTTT. Encoded protein: CASTRDRGNEKLFF.

The V gene is TRBV7-9, the J gene TRBJ2-3; 16 nucleotides align to TRBD2. Germline CDR1 reads SEHNR; CDR2 reads FQNEAQ (reference sequence). The V and J ends lost 4 bases and 5 bases, in that order; junction bases with no gene match: 9. The CDR3 length is 18 residues. CDR3: CASSYLAGTSGGVDTQYF. CDR3 coding DNA: TGTGCCAGCAGCTACCTAGCCGGGACTAGCGGGGGGGTAGATACGCAGTATTTT.

This clone was found once. The rearrangement joins TRBV6-2 or TRBV6-3 to TRBJ2-7; 8 positions match TRBD1. Losses at the gene ends were 0 bases for V and 4 bases for J; bases not matched to a gene: 2. This CDR3 has 14 amino acids. CDR1 is MNHEY and CDR2 is SVGEGT in the germline V gene. CDR3 loop: CASSYSDRVYEQYF. The CDR3 bases are TGTGCCAGCAGTTACTCGGACAGGGTTTACGAGCAGTACTTC.

This clone appeared a single time. This chain links TRBV15 with TRBJ1-2; 7 bases agree with TRBD1. This CDR3 has 15 amino acids. CDR1 LNHNV and CDR2 YYDKDF come from the germline V gene (reference sequence). The junction had 7 bases not matched to a gene; V was cut back by 0 bases and J by 6 bases. The CDR3 spells CATSRDEGRGDGYTF. As DNA, the CDR3 is TGTGCCACCAGCAGAGATGAGGGCAGGGGGGATGGCTACACCTTC.

This chain joins TRBV10-2 and TRBJ1-6; D gene uncertain. The germline gives CDR1 WSHSY, CDR2 SAAADI. CDR3 length: 13 amino acids. V gave up 6 bases and J gave up 8 bases, with 11 bases separating them. Here the CDR3 reads CASSQAGYSPLHF. The CDR3 DNA reads TGCGCCAGCAGCCAGGCGGGTTATTCACCCCTCCACTTT.

The V gene is TRBV6-6, the J gene TRBJ2-7, with 10 bases fitting TRBD1. There are 13 residues in the CDR3. The V segment lost 5 bases and the J segment 5 bases; nucleotides outside the gene matches: 3. Germline-derived CDR1 and CDR2 are MNHNY and SVGAGI (reference sequence). CDR3 region: CASSDRGPNEQYF. In nucleotides, the CDR3 is TGTGCCAGCAGTGACAGGGGGCCAAACGAGCAGTACTTC.

The chain joins TRBV4-3 to TRBJ1-5; no clear D gene. CDR1 LGHNA and CDR2 YSLEER come from the germline V gene. This CDR3 region has 14 residues. With 0 bases removed from V and 5 bases from J, the gap between germline ends came to 8 bases. CDR3: CASSQDARDQPQHF. CDR3 DNA: TGCGCCAGCAGCCAAGATGCGAGGGATCAGCCCCAGCATTTT.

The CDR3 reads CAITGQFSYEQYF. CDR3 coding DNA: TGTGCCATCACGGGACAGTTCTCCTACGAGCAGTACTTC. The chain employs TRBV6-6 and TRBJ2-7; 7 bases agree with TRBD1. Germline V lookup: CDR1 MNHNY, CDR2 SVGAGI (reference sequence). With 10 bases clipped from V and 0 bases from J, the junction kept 6 bases outside the gene matches. This CDR3 contains 13 residues.

The rearrangement uses TRBV28 and TRBJ1-3; tentatively, D is TRBD1 (5 bases). Germline-derived CDR1 and CDR2 are MDHEN and SYDVKM. This CDR3 region has 14 residues. V dropped 1 base and J dropped 2 bases, with 6 bases sitting between them. CDR3 amino acids: CASSLSGAGNTIYF. Here the CDR3 DNA reads TGTGCCAGCAGTTTATCGGGGGCTGGAAACACCATATATTTT.

The chain uses TRBV6-1 and TRBJ2-1, with D maybe TRBD1 (6 bases). The germline CDR1 and CDR2 sequences are MNHNS and SASEGT. There are 13 residues in the CDR3. V was trimmed by 3 bases and J by 12 bases, leaving 15 bases between them. The CDR3 DNA is TGTGCCAGCAGTGACCAGGGGTACGCAGGGCAGTTCTTC. It encodes CASSDQGYAGQFF.